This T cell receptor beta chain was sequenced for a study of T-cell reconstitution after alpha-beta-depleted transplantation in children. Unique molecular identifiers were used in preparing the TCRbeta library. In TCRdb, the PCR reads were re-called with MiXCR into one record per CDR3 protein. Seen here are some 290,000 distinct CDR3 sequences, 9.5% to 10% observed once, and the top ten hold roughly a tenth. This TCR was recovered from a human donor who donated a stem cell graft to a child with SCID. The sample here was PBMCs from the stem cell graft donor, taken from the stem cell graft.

In DNA, the CDR3 is TGCAGTGCTAGGGGGGACCCTAGCTCCTACAATGAGCAGTTCTTC. Translating it yields CSARGDPSSYNEQFF. V and J are TRBV20-1 and TRBJ2-1; the D gene could be TRBD1 or TRBD2 (5 bases each). The germline CDR1 and CDR2 sequences are DFQATT and SNEGSKA (reference sequence). This CDR3 is built from 15 residues. V gave up 3 bases and J gave up 0 bases, with 12 bases separating them.